This T cell receptor beta chain was identified in a study of T cell responses to AZD1222 COVID-19 vaccine (dated by TCRdb to the early 2020s). In terms of the full investigation: AZD1222 recipients whose second dose came at about 4 weeks and those whose second dose came at about 12 weeks were combined into one group, since spike-specific TCR depth and breadth did not differ between the two schedules. A total of approximately 250 trial participants underwent TCR sequencing, of whom 207 had received two doses of AZD1222 and 26 had received two doses of the MenACWY control vaccine. Enrollment into the trials was organized by age into subgroups of 18-55, 56-69 and 70-plus years, and those subgroups contained roughly 150, 30 and 60 TCR-sequenced participants, respectively.

The CDR3 regions of human TCRbeta chains were subjected to immunosequencing. The paper's processing steps were these. TCRs in the repertoires were compared against a reference library of SARS-CoV-2-specific TCRs that had been generated with the MIRA antigen-specificity platform. Breadth was defined as the fraction of unique TCRs that were SARS-CoV-2-associated, and depth was defined as the fraction of total T cells that were SARS-CoV-2-associated. Using the MIRA data, each spike-specific TCR was mapped to the spike region that the TCR reacts to and placed in a CD4 or CD8 class. Log10-transformed breadth and depth values were compared by one-way ANOVA with Sidak's multiple comparisons tests. In TCRdb, the immuneACCESS table is reduced to in-frame sequences with V and J assigned. These tables do not hold every clone; where another copy was compared, an unresolved V gene accounts for under half, and the others remain unexplained. The V and J calls and clone size come from that table; D and trimming were worked out from the DNA. This sample has 80,000 to 95,000 clones in its table, and 75% to 90% of those were observed once. Less than 7.5% of the sample lies in the top ten.

What the work shows at the level of the full study, not this receptor alone: Reportedly, close to half of the unique spike-specific TCRs recognized epitopes lying outside the regions that are mutated in the B.1.351 and B.1.1.7 variants. The 56-69-year group was small, and its depth increase did not reach significance, likely because of low power. Conclusions about previously exposed vaccinees were limited because only a handful of AZD1222 recipients were SARS-CoV-2 seropositive at baseline. Participants were mostly white British, with more females than males. The authors suggested clonal diversity may have been underestimated. Spike-specific TCR breadth and depth rose significantly after two AZD1222 doses compared with day 0 and with MenACWY recipients. Because no day 14 peak-response samples were available, the repertoires could be characterized only after the peak T cell response. Vaccine-associated CD4 TCRs spanned the whole spike protein, with dominant responses in regions 160-218 and 743-854.

Trimming takes 2 bases from V and 7 bases from J, and the germline ends sit 17 bases apart. Inclusive of the bounding cysteine and phenylalanine, the CDR3 is 16 residues long. Only the CDR3 portion is preserved as DNA: 48 bases, with reading frame beginning at the first base. The germline V gene (reference sequence) sets CDR1 to SEHNR and CDR2 to FQNEAQ. Concerning this clone itself: Its antigen target is currently unknown. No qualities accompany the bases; no much larger clone lies one base away.

In light of the paper, this sample's time point label describes: baseline before first vaccination. Samples from vaccinated people were obtained from the UK trials COV001 and COV002, which included a single-blind randomized controlled phase 2/3 trial of AZD1222 (ChAdOx1 nCoV-19) in healthy adults. Trial participant PBMC samples were collected at day 0 and day 28 after the second dose for TCRbeta chain sequencing. The source was peripheral blood, collected on day 0 of AZD1222 vaccination. The receptor's source is an adult in good health. The receptor chain draws on TRBV7-9 and TRBJ2-2, with an unclear D gene assignment. The CDR3 has the sequence CASSLIPPQLIGELFF. The DNA sequence reads TGTGCCAGCAGCTTAATACCTCCCCAGCTCATCGGGGAGCTGTTTTTT.